A selection of T cell receptor beta chains follows, all from one sample in a study of cytomegalovirus exposure and HLA in healthy donors. Assay used: immunoSEQ multiplex PCR; TCRdb lists only in-frame clones, some missing. The table shows over 150,000 clones, with 77% occurring only once. The sequenced sample was PBMCs. These receptors were taken from a woman aged 25 to 39 in good health and CMV-seropositive. Both conserved end residues are part of each CDR3. Fields, in order: clone size, D gene, V gene, J gene, CDR3 DNA, CDR3 protein. A D gene is named only where the DNA matches it firmly. Where a row states a size, it is once, few, many or the class of an expanded clone; other rows omit it.

>-|-|TRBV6-6|TRBJ2-7
TGTGCCAGCAGTTACCCGGACTATCCCTACGAGCAGTACTTC
CASSYPDYPYEQYF
>-|-|TRBV6-5|TRBJ2-6
TGTGCCAGCAGCCGAGGGTGGTCCGGGGCCAACGTCCTGACTTTC
CASSRGWSGANVLTF
>-|TRBD1|TRBV4-1|TRBJ1-1
TGCGCCAGCAGCCAAGGGGGACAGCACACTGAAGCTTTCTTT
CASSQGGQHTEAFF
>-|-|TRBV19|TRBJ2-1
TGTGCCAGTAGTATAGGACAGGATTCTGGGTATGAGCAGTTCTTC
CASSIGQDSGYEQFF
>-|-|TRBV7-2|TRBJ2-1
TGTGCCAGCAGCTTTATTAGCCCCGGCAATGAGCAGTTCTTC
CASSFISPGNEQFF
>-|TRBD2|TRBV4-3|TRBJ2-1
TGCGCCAGCAGCCAAGAGGCAAGGGGACTAGAAAGTTACAATGAGCAGTTCTTC
CASSQEARGLESYNEQFF
>-|-|TRBV7-8|TRBJ2-5
TGTGCCAGCAGCTTAGGGCAGGGGTTAAGGGAGACCCAGTACTTC
CASSLGQGLRETQYF
>-|TRBD1|TRBV25-1|TRBJ2-7
TGTGCCAGCAGGGGGGGACAGGACTACGAGCAGTACTTC
CASRGGQDYEQYF
>-|-|TRBV28|TRBJ2-7
TGTGCCAGCAGTTTCGGGTACGAGCAGTACTTC
CASSFGYEQYF
>-|TRBD2|TRBV11-2|TRBJ2-3
TGTGCCAGCAGCTTAGGGCCTAGCGGAATTACAGATACGCAGTATTTT
CASSLGPSGITDTQYF
>few|-|TRBV7-2|TRBJ2-7
TGTGCCAGCAGCATACACTCAGTCGGGTCCTACGAGCAGTACTTC
CASSIHSVGSYEQYF
>-|-|TRBV28|TRBJ1-5
TGTGCCAGCATAACCGGGATTTTCCTTAGCAATCAGCCCCAGCATTTT
CASITGIFLSNQPQHF
>few|TRBD1|TRBV6-6|TRBJ2-7
TGTGCCAGTCAAGGGGACAGGGGGTCGATGAACGAGCAGTACTTC
CASQGDRGSMNEQYF
>-|-|TRBV27|TRBJ2-5
TGTGCCAGCAGTACGACAGTCCAAGAGACCCAGTACTTC
CASSTTVQETQYF
>-|-|TRBV11-2|TRBJ2-7
TGTGCCAGCAGCTTAGAAGCAAACTTCTACGAGCAGTACTTC
CASSLEANFYEQYF
>once|-|TRBV6-5|TRBJ2-7
TGTGCCAGCAGTTACTTAGGGGACACTTACGAGCAGTACTTC
CASSYLGDTYEQYF
>-|TRBD2|TRBV5-6|TRBJ2-7
TGTGCCAGCAGCTCTGGGACTAGCGGACCCTACGAGCAGTACTTC
CASSSGTSGPYEQYF
>-|-|TRBV18|TRBJ1-2
TGTGCCAGCTCACCTGGGACAACGAGGTTACCTGGCTACACCTTC
CASSPGTTRLPGYTF
>-|TRBD2|TRBV28|TRBJ2-7
TGTGCCAGCTCAGAGGGAGGGCGCGAGCAGTACTTC
CASSEGGREQYF
>once|-|TRBV2|TRBJ1-4
TGTGCCAGCCAGAATGAGGCCTCCCACAATGAAAAACTGTTTTTT
CASQNEASHNEKLFF
>-|-|TRBV7-2|TRBJ1-4
TGTGCCAGCAGCTTAGGGGGGGTCGGTGGGGAAAAACTGTTTTTT
CASSLGGVGGEKLFF
>-|-|TRBV9|TRBJ2-1
TGTGCCAGCGGACTTTTACCTTACAATGAGCAGTTCTTC
CASGLLPYNEQFF
>-|TRBD1|TRBV27|TRBJ1-1
TGTGCCAGCAGCCCCGACAGGGGGTGGACTGAAGCTTTCTTT
CASSPDRGWTEAFF
>-|-|TRBV28|TRBJ2-2
TGTGCCAGCAGTTCTTTGGCAGGGAGGACCGGGGAGCTGTTTTTT
CASSSLAGRTGELFF
>-|TRBD1|TRBV7-3|TRBJ2-5
TGTGCCAGCAGCTTAACGTCTGACAGGGGAGGAGAGACCCAGTACTTC
CASSLTSDRGGETQYF
>-|-|TRBV19|TRBJ2-1
TGTGCCAGTAGTATTCGACGGGCCGGGGATGAGCAGTTCTTC
CASSIRRAGDEQFF
>few|TRBD1|TRBV6-5|TRBJ1-1
TGTGCCAGCAGTTACGTGGACAGGGGAAACACTGAAGCTTTCTTT
CASSYVDRGNTEAFF
>-|TRBD2|TRBV15|TRBJ2-5
TGTGCCACCAGCAGCTGGGGGAGGGGCGGGGAGGAAGAGACCCAGTACTTC
CATSSWGRGGEEETQYF
>-|-|TRBV27|TRBJ1-4
TGTGCCAGCAGTCTAACCGGCGGGGGTAATGAAAAACTGTTTTTT
CASSLTGGGNEKLFF
>-|TRBD2|TRBV2|TRBJ2-3
TGTGCCAGCAGTGAACTAGCGGCTAGCACAGATACGCAGTATTTT
CASSELAASTDTQYF
>-|-|TRBV21-1|TRBJ1-4
TGTGCCAGCAGCGGGATTCCGGGACATAAACCGGAAAAACTGTTTTTT
CASSGIPGHKPEKLFF
>-|-|TRBV5-8|TRBJ2-1
TGTGCCAGCAGCCGGAGTATATCCTACAATGAGCAGTTCTTC
CASSRSISYNEQFF
>-|-|TRBV10-3|TRBJ1-1
TGTGCCATCAGTGAGTCGACATCCCGGAACACTGAAGCTTTCTTT
CAISESTSRNTEAFF
>-|-|TRBV30|TRBJ1-5
TGTGCCTGGAGTGAGGGGAATAGCAATCAGCCCCAGCATTTT
CAWSEGNSNQPQHF